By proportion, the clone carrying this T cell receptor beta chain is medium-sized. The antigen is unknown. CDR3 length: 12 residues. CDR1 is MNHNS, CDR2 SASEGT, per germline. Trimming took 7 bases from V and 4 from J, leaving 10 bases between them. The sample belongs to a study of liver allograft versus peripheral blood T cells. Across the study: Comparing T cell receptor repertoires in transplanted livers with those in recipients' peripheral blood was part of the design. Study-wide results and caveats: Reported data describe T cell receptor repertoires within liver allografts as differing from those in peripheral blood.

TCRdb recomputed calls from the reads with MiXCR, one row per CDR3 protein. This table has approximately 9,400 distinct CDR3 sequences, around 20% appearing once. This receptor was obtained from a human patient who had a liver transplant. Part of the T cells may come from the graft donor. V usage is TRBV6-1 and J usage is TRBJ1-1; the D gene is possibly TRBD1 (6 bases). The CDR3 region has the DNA TGTGCCAGCATAACAGGGTTCACTGAAGCTTTCTTT. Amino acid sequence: CASITGFTEAFF.